The clone carrying this T cell receptor beta chain showed up many times. MiXCR, run by TCRdb on the 5' RACE reads, gives a single entry per CDR3 protein. The sample carries about 340,000 distinct CDR3 sequences, about 12% recorded once. Germline CDR1 is SEHNR and CDR2 is FQNEAQ (reference sequence). The CDR3 is 14 residues long. V was clipped by 6 bases and J by 6 bases, with 18 bases between them. This entry is derived from a study of T cells after yellow fever vaccination. This chain links TRBV7-9 with TRBJ2-7, with D maybe TRBD2 (5 bases). This receptor was taken from a man in his late teens or twenties who received the YFV17D yellow fever vaccine. The specimen comprised CD4+ T cells sorted from PBMCs, sampled 15 days after the yellow fever booster vaccination. CDR3 sequence reads: CASSTRGREREQYV. The CDR3 coding sequence is TGTGCCAGCAGTACCCGGGGTAGGGAACGCGAGCAGTACGTC.